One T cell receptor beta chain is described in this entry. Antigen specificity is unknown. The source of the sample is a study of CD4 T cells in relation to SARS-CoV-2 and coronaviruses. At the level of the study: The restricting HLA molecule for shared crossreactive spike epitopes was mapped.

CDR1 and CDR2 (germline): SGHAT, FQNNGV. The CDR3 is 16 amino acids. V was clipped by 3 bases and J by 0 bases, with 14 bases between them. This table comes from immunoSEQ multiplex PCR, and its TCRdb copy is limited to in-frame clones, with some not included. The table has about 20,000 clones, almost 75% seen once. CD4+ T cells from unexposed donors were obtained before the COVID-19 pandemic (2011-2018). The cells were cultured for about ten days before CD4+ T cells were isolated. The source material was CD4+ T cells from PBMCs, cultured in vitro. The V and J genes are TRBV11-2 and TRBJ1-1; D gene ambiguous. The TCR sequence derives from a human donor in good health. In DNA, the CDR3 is TGTGCCAGCAGCTTGAGATTTGGGGTCTTGAACACTGAAGCTTTCTTT. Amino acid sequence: CASSLRFGVLNTEAFF.